The next 21 T cell receptor beta chains were all read from a single sample in a study of cytomegalovirus exposure and HLA in healthy donors. 60 Vbeta and 13 Jbeta primers were used in PCR. Generated by immunoSEQ multiplex PCR, the TCRdb table keeps only in-frame clones and is missing some. Of some 180,000 clones listed, around four fifths were seen once; the top ten hold 3.7%. Sequenced material: PBMCs. All receptors derive from a woman in her sixties or seventies in good health and CMV-seropositive.

The chain is built from TRBV27 and TRBJ2-7; TRBD1 is a possible D gene (5 bases). The CDR3 contains 14 residues. The V gene lost 4 bases and the J gene lost 4 bases, with 14 bases spanning the gap. Looked up from germline, CDR1 is MNHEY and CDR2 is SMNVEV (reference sequence). CDR3 DNA sequence: TGTGCCAGCAGTTCCCGGCAGGGTCCATACGAGCAGTACTTC. Protein product: CASSSRQGPYEQYF.

The chain has TRBV9 and TRBJ2-1, with 14 bases lining up with TRBD2. The V and J ends lost 5 bases and 5 bases, in that order; junction bases with no gene match: 6. The germline gives CDR1 SGDLS, CDR2 YYNGEE. The CDR3 is made up of 16 amino acids. CDR3 coding DNA: TGTGCCAGCAGTGGGGGGACTAGCGGGAGAAACAATGAGCAGTTCTTC. Encoded protein: CASSGGTSGRNNEQFF.

In regard to this clone: Other DNA sequences in this sample translate to the same CDR3. This rearrangement joins TRBV5-1 to TRBJ2-3; 10 bases match TRBD1. Germline V gene data show CDR1 as SGHRS and CDR2 as YFSETQ. The CDR3 spans 15 residues. J was trimmed by 2 bases and V by 4 bases; bases with no gene match: 4. The CDR3 DNA is TGCGCCAGCAGCCCGGGACAGGGGTCCACAGATACGCAGTATTTT. This encodes CASSPGQGSTDTQYF.

This rearrangement joins TRBV19 to TRBJ1-4; 7 bases map to TRBD1. Germline-derived CDR1 and CDR2 are LNHDA and SQIVND (reference sequence). V trimming: 6 bases; J trimming: 4 bases; junction bases outside the gene matches: 8. CDR3 length equals 15 residues. The CDR3 here is CASSRGGQDNEKLFF. The CDR3 DNA follows: TGTGCCAGTAGCCGGGGTGGACAGGATAATGAAAAACTGTTTTTT.

This chain connects TRBV18 to TRBJ2-4; D remains ambiguous. Germline V gene sequence: CDR1 KGHSH, CDR2 LQKENI. With 6 bases removed from V and 2 bases from J, the gap between germline ends came to 17 bases. The CDR3 has 16 residues. Here the CDR3 reads CASSPYSEATKNIQYF. DNA for the CDR3: TGTGCCAGCTCGCCGTATTCCGAAGCAACCAAAAACATTCAGTACTTC.

There are a few counts of this clone. This chain links TRBV28 with TRBJ1-2; no definite D call. Looked up from germline, CDR1 is MDHEN and CDR2 is SYDVKM. This CDR3 contains 13 residues. Trimming left V 6 bases short and J 0 bases short, with 8 bases between. As DNA, the CDR3 is TGTGCCAGCAGCGAGACACCTAACTATGGCTACACCTTC. Amino acids: CASSETPNYGYTF.

V usage is TRBV6-1 and J usage is TRBJ2-1; 9 bases fit TRBD2. Germline V gene lookup returns CDR1 MNHNS and CDR2 SASEGT. This CDR3 has 13 amino acids. The V gene end was trimmed by 7 bases and the J gene end by 10 bases; junction bases not matched to a gene: 8. CDR3 sequence: CASTVAGVGEQFF. The DNA for the CDR3 is TGTGCCAGCACTGTAGCGGGAGTAGGCGAGCAGTTCTTC.

V and J are TRBV10-3 and TRBJ2-7; D remains unclear. The CDR3 has 15 residues. Germline CDR1 ENHRY, CDR2 SYGVKD. V was clipped by 0 bases and J by 0 bases, with 9 bases between them. The CDR3 DNA reads as TGTGCCATCAGTGAGTCAACCGATAGCTCCTACGAGCAGTACTTC. It is translated as CAISESTDSSYEQYF.

The rearrangement uses TRBV2 and TRBJ1-1; D might be TRBD1 (6 bases). CDR1 and CDR2 (germline): SNHLY, FYNNEI. The V end lost 6 bases, the J end lost 4 bases, and 12 bases lay between the germline ends. CDR3 length: 13 residues. CDR3 bases: TGTGCCAGCAGCACAGGGCGCGGCACTGAAGCTTTCTTT. It codes for CASSTGRGTEAFF.

The chain links TRBV6-5 to TRBJ2-7; 10 positions agree with TRBD1. Per the germline V gene, CDR1 is MNHEY and CDR2 is SVGAGI. V dropped 6 bases and J dropped 9; count of bases not matched to a gene: 5. The CDR3 is 12 residues long. The CDR3 loop reads CASRGQGLWQYF. The CDR3 coding sequence is TGTGCCAGCAGGGGACAGGGGCTCTGGCAGTACTTC.

This sequence joins TRBV7-2 and TRBJ1-2; possibly TRBD1 for D (6 bases). The CDR3 has 14 residues. CDR1 and CDR2 (germline): SGHTA, FQGNSA. Trimming took 2 bases from V and 4 from J, leaving 11 bases between them. This CDR3 is CASSLRGSGYGYTF. The CDR3, as DNA: TGTGCCAGCAGCTTAAGGGGGTCGGGCTATGGCTACACCTTC.

The chain is built from TRBV28 and TRBJ1-3, with TRBD2 matching over 9 bases. Gene TRBJ2-2 matches the end of the DNA better, so the J call may be wrong. Germline CDR1 MDHEN, CDR2 SYDVKM. There are 15 residues in the CDR3. The CDR3 spells CASSSSGGPLGELFF. CDR3 coding DNA: TGTGCCAGCAGCTCAAGCGGGGGGCCCCTAGGGGAGCTGTTTTTT.

This chain uses TRBV5-5 with TRBJ1-2; 10 bases line up with TRBD1. Germline loops: CDR1 SGHKS, CDR2 YYEKEE (reference sequence). V lost 2 bases to trimming and J lost 4 bases; unmatched junction nucleotides: 2. This CDR3 is 14 amino acids long. The CDR3 sequence: CASSFRDRGYGYTF. CDR3 bases: TGTGCCAGCAGCTTCCGGGACAGGGGCTATGGCTACACCTTC.

V gene TRBV5-1 combines with J gene TRBJ1-2; 7 bases match TRBD1. The CDR3 has 15 residues. The V and J ends lost 0 bases and 5 bases, in that order; junction bases with no gene match: 7. CDR1 is SGHRS and CDR2 is YFSETQ in the germline V gene. The CDR3 region has the DNA TGCGCCAGCAGCTTGGAGACAGGGAGTCGATATGGCTACACCTTC. It translates to CASSLETGSRYGYTF.

This chain joins TRBV10-1 and TRBJ1-6; no firm D call. V lost 6 bases, J lost 9 bases, and 12 bases lay in between. Germline lookup yields CDR1 WNHNN and CDR2 SYGVQD (reference sequence). CDR3 length: 13 amino acids. The CDR3 loop reads CASRAPRVSPLHF. DNA for the CDR3: TGCGCCAGCAGGGCCCCGAGGGTTTCACCCCTCCACTTT.

This chain uses TRBV7-2 with TRBJ2-3; 8 positions agree with TRBD2. Germline assignment: CDR1 SGHTA and CDR2 FQGNSA. The CDR3 runs to 15 residues. Trimming took 1 base from V and 5 from J; bases not matched to a gene: 5. The CDR3 DNA is TGTGCCAGCAGCTTAGTGGCGGGAGGAGGAGATACGCAGTATTTT. The encoded protein is CASSLVAGGGDTQYF. The whole variable domain, remainder taken from reference TRBV7-2 and TRBJ2-3, is GAGVSQSPSNKVTEKGKDVELRCDPISGHTALYWYRQSLGQGLEFLIYFQGNSAPDKSGLPSDRFSAERTGGSVSTLTIQRTQQEDSAVYLCASSLVAGGGDTQYFGPGTRLTVL.

In its sample, this clone was seen a few times. CDR3 nucleotides: TGTGCCAGCACCCAAGGGGGGGGCGGCACTGAAGCTTTCTTT. Residues: CASTQGGGGTEAFF. The V call is TRBV7-9, the J call TRBJ1-1; tentatively, D is TRBD1 (6 bases). Germline-derived CDR1 and CDR2 are SEHNR and FQNEAQ (reference sequence). Trimming took 7 bases from V and 4 from J, leaving 16 bases between them. The CDR3 is 14 residues long.

Comment on this clone: Germline is not matched at one junction end, which may reflect a read error. The rearrangement uses TRBV7-2 and TRBJ2-6; possibly TRBD1 for D (5 bases). The CDR3 covers 14 residues. Germline V lookup: CDR1 SGHTA, CDR2 FQGNSA. This chain's CDR3 is CASSLDSGANGLTF. The CDR3 DNA reads as TGTGCCAGCAGCTTAGACTCTGGGGCCAACGGCCTGACTTTC.

In its sample, this clone was seen a few times. This chain uses TRBV2 with TRBJ2-1, with a possible D match to TRBD2 (5 bases). This CDR3 is built from 15 residues. V lost 7 bases and J lost 5, with 18 bases in between. CDR1 is SNHLY and CDR2 is FYNNEI in the germline V gene. The CDR3 coding sequence is TGTGCCAGCACTCACGGGGAAATGCGAAACAATGAGCAGTTCTTC. This sequence encodes CASTHGEMRNNEQFF.

This clone turned up a few times. The CDR3 nucleotides are TGTGCCAGCAGACCCTCTAGCGGGACCGGGGAGCTGTTTTTT. It codes for CASRPSSGTGELFF. V is TRBV7-2 and J is TRBJ2-2, with 8 bases lining up with TRBD2. Trimming took 6 bases from V and 5 from J; bases not matched to a gene: 5. Germline CDR1 is SGHTA and CDR2 is FQGNSA. The CDR3 length is 14 residues.

V gene TRBV15 combines with J gene TRBJ2-3; D not certain. CDR3 length: 11 amino acids. CDR1 is LNHNV, CDR2 YYDKDF, per germline (reference sequence). V lost 5 bases to trimming and J lost 11 bases, with 11 bases between them. The CDR3 is CATSRGQRQYF. The CDR3 DNA reads TGTGCCACCAGCCGTGGGCAGAGGCAGTATTTT. The variable domain in full, with the rest retrieved from reference TRBV15 and TRBJ2-3, is DAMVIQNPRYQVTQFGKPVTLSCSQTLNHNVMYWYQQKSSQAPKLLFHYYDKDFNNEADTPDNFQSRRPNTSFCFLDIRSPGLGDTAMYLCATSRGQRQYFGPGTRLTVL.